One and the same sample provided the 29 T cell receptor beta chains below, sequenced in a study of blood T cells in healthy people across ages. The use of a sample-barcoded 5' primer and a J-beta primer mix characterized a second PCR of 7 to 11 cycles. TCRdb itself ran the 5' RACE reads through MiXCR, one entry per CDR3 protein. The table lists roughly 1.4 million distinct CDR3 sequences, roughly 59% of them singletons. Material: blood. The receptor source for this set is a man younger than 35 in good health.

This clonotype was observed a few times. The chain combines TRBV6-6 with TRBJ2-5, with TRBD1 as a possible D gene (5 bases). V was shortened by 4 bases and J by 2 bases, with 14 bases between the two germline ends. The CDR3 consists of 15 residues. Germline assignment: CDR1 MNHNY and CDR2 SVGAGI (reference sequence). This CDR3 is CASSSQVVGQETQYF. The CDR3, as DNA: TGTGCCAGCAGTTCACAGGTGGTGGGACAAGAGACCCAGTACTTC.

This sequence joins TRBV7-6 and TRBJ2-5, with D possibly TRBD1 on 6 matching bases. The CDR3 totals 14 residues. The V end lost 8 bases, the J end lost 5 bases, and 18 bases lay between the germline ends. The germline gives CDR1 SGHVS, CDR2 FNYEAQ. The CDR3 region is CASLGTGSPETQYF. As DNA, the CDR3 is TGTGCCAGCTTAGGAACAGGGAGTCCGGAGACCCAGTACTTC.

With regard to this clonotype: The germline gene is not matched at one end of the junction; a read error may be the cause. The V gene is TRBV20-1, the J gene TRBJ2-7; D is possibly TRBD2 (5 bases). The CDR3 has 13 residues. From germline, CDR1 is DFQATT and CDR2 SNEGSKA (reference sequence). The CDR3 bases are TGCAGTGCCAGAGGGCTGGGCTCCTACGAGCAGTACTTC. It translates to CSARGLGSYEQYF.

This clonotype occurred a few times. V usage is TRBV7-9 and J usage is TRBJ2-1; the match to TRBD2 covers 9 bases. The V gene end was trimmed by 6 bases and the J gene end by 7 bases; junction bases not matched to a gene: 7. Germline V gene lookup returns CDR1 SEHNR and CDR2 FQNEAQ (reference sequence). The CDR3 is 14 amino acids. CDR3 sequence reads: CASSISGSYNEQFF. For the CDR3, the DNA is TGTGCCAGCAGTATTAGCGGGAGCTATAATGAGCAGTTCTTC.

This clonotype has a handful of counts. The V and J genes are TRBV29-1 and TRBJ2-7; D remains unclear. This CDR3 is 11 amino acids long. CDR1 and CDR2 from the germline V gene are SQVTM and ANQGSEA. V lost 0 bases to trimming and J lost 3 bases, with 3 bases between them. The CDR3 region has the DNA TGCAGCGTTGAAGACATCTACGAGCAGTACTTC. Protein sequence: CSVEDIYEQYF.

The chain joins TRBV29-1 to TRBJ1-2; D remains unclear. The CDR3 is made up of 11 amino acids. Germline V gene sequence: CDR1 SQVTM, CDR2 ANQGSEA. Trimming cost V 3 bases and J 4 bases, with 6 bases left between them. The CDR3 protein is CSVEPVYGYTF. The DNA for the CDR3 is TGCAGCGTTGAGCCGGTCTATGGCTACACCTTC. The full variable domain, completed using reference TRBV29-1 and TRBJ1-2, is SAVISQKPSRDICQRGTSLTIQCQVDSQVTMMFWYRQQPGQSLTLIATANQGSEATYESGFVIDKFPISRPNLTFSTLTVSNMSPEDSSIYLCSVEPVYGYTFGSGTRLTVV.

This clonotype came up once. The V call is TRBV28, the J call TRBJ2-3; no firm D call. Germline V gives CDR1 MDHEN, CDR2 SYDVKM. Trimming cost V 5 bases and J 0 bases, with 15 bases left between them. The CDR3 length is 16 residues. The CDR3 DNA reads TGTGCCAGCAGTGGCAGACAAGAGCTTAGCACAGATACGCAGTATTTT. Its protein product is CASSGRQELSTDTQYF.

This rearrangement joins TRBV14 to TRBJ2-4; 11 bases are shared with TRBD2. The J call may be wrong; the DNA end is better matched by TRBJ2-5. The CDR3 covers 20 residues. The germline CDR1 and CDR2 sequences are SGHDN and FVKESK. The CDR3, as DNA: TGTGCCAGCAGCCAGAGGCGAAACTTGGCTAGCGGGAGGAGCCAAGAGACCCAGTACTTC. Its translation is CASSQRRNLASGRSQETQYF.

This chain links TRBV5-1 with TRBJ2-5; 10 bases match TRBD1. The DNA end favors TRBJ2-7, so the J call may be wrong. Germline lookup yields CDR1 SGHRS and CDR2 YFSETQ. This CDR3 region has 15 residues. The CDR3 nucleotides read TGCGCCAGCAGCTTGGTAGGACAGGGGGTCGACGAGCAGTACTTC. This encodes CASSLVGQGVDEQYF.

This clonotype appeared a few times. The chain uses TRBV4-1 and TRBJ2-5; D not resolved. Germline V lookup: CDR1 MGHRA, CDR2 YSYEKL. The CDR3 extends over 15 amino acids. V lost 0 bases and J lost 4, with 12 bases in between. The CDR3 loop reads CASSQEGGFPETQYF. CDR3 nucleotide sequence: TGCGCCAGCAGCCAAGAGGGCGGTTTCCCAGAGACCCAGTACTTC.

J is TRBJ2-3 and V is TRBV7-2; D gene uncertain. Trimming cost V 8 bases and J 6 bases, with 15 bases left between them. This CDR3 has 13 amino acids. Germline assignment: CDR1 SGHTA and CDR2 FQGNSA. The CDR3 DNA sequence: TGTGCCAGCGGTTGGGGATGGAGCGATACGCAGTATTTT. Protein sequence: CASGWGWSDTQYF.

About this clonotype: A read error may explain this, as a much larger clone is one base away. For the CDR3, the DNA is TGTGCCTGCCTGGCGGTGGAGAGTTCCTACGAGCAGTACTTC. This encodes CACLAVESSYEQYF. The gene calls are TRBV2 and TRBJ2-7; D ambiguous. Germline CDR1 and CDR2: SNHLY and FYNNEI. The CDR3 sequence is 14 residues long. V shed 11 bases and J shed 1 base, with 18 bases lying between them.

This chain uses TRBV30 with TRBJ2-5; D gene ambiguous. CDR3 size: 13 residues. Germline CDR1 is GTSNPN and CDR2 is SVGIG (reference sequence). The V end was cut by 0 bases, the J end by 1 base, with 6 bases between. This CDR3 reads CAWSVWGQETQYF. CDR3 nucleotides: TGTGCCTGGAGTGTTTGGGGCCAAGAGACCCAGTACTTC.

CDR3 bases: TGTGCCAGCAGTCACCTAGAGAACACCGGGGAGCTGTTTTTT. It is translated as CASSHLENTGELFF. The rearrangement uses TRBV6-5 and TRBJ2-2; D remains ambiguous. Trimming removed 5 bases at V and 1 base at J, with 8 bases between. The CDR3 spans 14 residues. Germline lookup yields CDR1 MNHEY and CDR2 SVGAGI.

This sequence joins TRBV6-2 or TRBV6-3 and TRBJ2-1, with D possibly matching TRBD1 (6 bases). V was shortened by 5 bases and J by 11 bases, with 19 bases between the two germline ends. The germline CDR1 and CDR2 sequences are MNHEY and SVGEGT. This CDR3 spans 14 amino acids. The CDR3 DNA reads TGTGCCAGCAGTATCCGACCCCAGACAGGTCAGCAGTTCTTC. Amino acid sequence: CASSIRPQTGQQFF.

The chain employs TRBV6-5 and TRBJ2-1; unclear D gene. Germline CDR1 MNHEY, CDR2 SVGAGI. Trimming stripped 0 bases from V and 8 bases from J, with 11 bases between. The CDR3 runs 14 residues. This chain's CDR3 is CASSYSSSEDEQFF. The CDR3 DNA is TGTGCCAGCAGTTACTCTTCGAGCGAGGATGAGCAGTTCTTC.

The rearrangement links TRBV13 to TRBJ2-5; 9 nucleotides agree with TRBD2. The CDR3 extends over 17 amino acids. Per the germline V gene, CDR1 is PRHDT and CDR2 is FYEKMQ (reference sequence). The V gene end was trimmed by 0 bases and the J gene end by 5 bases; junction bases not matched to a gene: 10. The CDR3 loop reads CASSLGPGLAFAETQYF. The CDR3 bases are TGTGCCAGCAGCTTAGGCCCGGGACTAGCCTTCGCCGAGACCCAGTACTTC. The entire variable domain, with the rest obtained from reference TRBV13 and TRBJ2-5, is as follows: AAGVIQSPRHLIKEKRETATLKCYPIPRHDTVYWYQQGPGQDPQFLISFYEKMQSDKGSIPDRFSAQQFSDYHSELNMSSLELGDSALYFCASSLGPGLAFAETQYFGPGTRLLVL.

The chain couples TRBV29-1 to TRBJ1-1, with D hard to call. This CDR3 region has 14 residues. Per germline, CDR1 SQVTM and CDR2 ANQGSEA. Trimming left V 6 bases short and J 3 bases short, with 17 bases between. CDR3 amino acids: CSVGRVSGYTEAFF. The CDR3 DNA reads TGCAGCGTGGGAAGGGTTTCGGGGTACACTGAAGCTTTCTTT.

The V and J genes are TRBV11-2 and TRBJ2-5; D is perhaps TRBD1 (6 bases). V dropped 3 bases and J dropped 5 bases, with 10 bases sitting between them. The germline V gene encodes CDR1 SGHAT and CDR2 FQNNGV. The CDR3 length is 13 residues. The CDR3 DNA follows: TGTGCCAGCAGCTTTCACAGGGAGGAGACCCAGTACTTC. Translating gives CASSFHREETQYF.

CDR3 DNA sequence: TGTGCCACCACTAGCGGGGCCTACAATGAGCAGTTCTTC. Its protein is CATTSGAYNEQFF. This sequence joins TRBV12-3 or TRBV12-4 and TRBJ2-1; 10 bases are shared with TRBD2. This CDR3 contains 13 residues. The trim removed 10 bases at V and 2 bases at J, leaving 2 bases unmatched.

This clonotype has a count of ten or more. A read error may produce the germline difference seen at one junction end. V and J are TRBV27 and TRBJ1-1; D not resolved. The CDR3 totals 13 residues. The germline V gene has CDR1 MNHEY and CDR2 SMNVEV (reference sequence). The CDR3 here is CASSLSENTEAFF. CDR3 nucleotides: TGTGCCAGCAGCTTATCAGAGAACACTGAAGCTTTCTTT.

The V call is TRBV7-9, the J call TRBJ2-3, with D unresolved. The CDR3 sequence is 15 residues long. Germline V gene data show CDR1 as SEHNR and CDR2 as FQNEAQ (reference sequence). Trimming stripped 4 bases from V and 2 bases from J, with 13 bases between. CDR3 in amino acids: CASSSTKQNTDTQYF. The CDR3, as DNA: TGTGCCAGCAGCTCCACGAAACAAAACACAGATACGCAGTATTTT.

This rearrangement joins TRBV4-1 to TRBJ2-3; TRBD2 matches at 13 bases. The junction had 7 bases not matched to a gene; V was cut back by 4 bases and J by 0 bases. The V gene's germline CDR1 is MGHRA and CDR2 YSYEKL. The CDR3 covers 18 residues. CDR3 DNA sequence: TGCGCCAGCAGCCTAGCGACTAGCGGGGGGCAGAGCACAGATACGCAGTATTTT. Its translation: CASSLATSGGQSTDTQYF.

This clonotype was seen once. The chain combines TRBV12-5 with TRBJ2-3, with D possibly being TRBD2 (5 bases). Between the trimmed V and J ends, which lost 6 bases and 4 bases, there was a span of 20 bases. CDR3 length equals 16 residues. CDR1 LGHNT and CDR2 FRNRAP come from the germline V gene. The CDR3 reads CASGLSEGLVPDTQYF. The CDR3 bases are TGTGCTAGTGGACTTTCAGAGGGCCTGGTTCCAGATACGCAGTATTTT.

V usage is TRBV7-4 and J usage is TRBJ2-4; a weak D match, TRBD2 (5 bases). The last part of the DNA fits TRBJ2-7 better; the J call may be wrong. The CDR3 consists of 15 residues. Germline V gives CDR1 SGHVT, CDR2 SQSDAQ. CDR3 nucleotides: TGTGCCAGCAGCTTAAAGGACTGCTCCGACTACGAGCAGTACTTC. Encoded protein: CASSLKDCSDYEQYF.

CDR3 sequence: CASSVSTGPSSYEQYF. The CDR3 coding sequence is TGCGCCAGCAGCGTGTCAACCGGGCCCAGCTCCTACGAGCAGTACTTC. The V gene is TRBV5-1, the J gene TRBJ2-7, with D unclear. The CDR3 has 16 amino acids. CDR1 is SGHRS and CDR2 is YFSETQ in the germline V gene. With 4 bases removed from V and 0 bases from J, the gap between germline ends came to 17 bases.

Regarding this clonotype: A much larger clone differs by one base, so this may be a read error. The chain uses TRBV12-3 or TRBV12-4 and TRBJ2-1; D remains ambiguous. The V end was cut by 3 bases, the J end by 10 bases, with 13 bases between. The CDR3 runs 13 residues. This chain's CDR3 is CASSFGITYEQFF. The DNA of the CDR3 is TGTGCCAGCAGTTTTGGGATTACCTACGAGCAGTTCTTC.

The CDR3 protein is CASSVFTMNTEAFF. Written as DNA, the CDR3 is TGTGCCAGCAGTGTATTTACCATGAACACTGAAGCTTTCTTT. V usage is TRBV27 and J usage is TRBJ1-1; D remains ambiguous. Trimming left V 5 bases short and J 0 bases short, with 10 bases between. The CDR3 contains 14 residues. CDR1 is MNHEY, CDR2 SMNVEV, per germline (reference sequence).

This clonotype was detected only once. This chain uses TRBV6-2 or TRBV6-3 with TRBJ2-4, with 12 bases aligning to TRBD1. The tail of the sequence fits TRBJ2-7 better, so the J call may be wrong. The CDR3 consists of 15 residues. Germline CDR1 and CDR2: MNHEY and SVGEGT. CDR3: CASSYLGQGANEQYF. In DNA form, the CDR3 reads TGTGCCAGCAGTTATTTGGGACAGGGGGCAAACGAGCAGTACTTC.